This record looks at one TCR beta chain sequence and its context. The antigen remains undetermined. The protocol was immunoSEQ multiplex PCR, while the TCRdb copy is restricted to in-frame clones and leaves out a portion. The sample contains about 2.3 million clones, just under 95% of which appear only once. This CDR3 comprises 15 residues. Germline CDR1 is MNHEY and CDR2 is SMNVEV (reference sequence). Trimming removed 8 bases from V and 5 bases from J, with 18 bases in between. The data stem from a study of shared clonotypes between healthy human individuals. Overall study results and limits: Compared with memory subsets, naive subsets generally had larger estimated richness. Unshared clonotypes carried lower generation probabilities than those common to all four donors. Researchers sampled blood only, noting tissue repertoires likely differ.

CD45RA-negative memory and CD45RA+ naive subsets were split from the CD4+ cells. The chain couples TRBV27 to TRBJ2-2, with D perhaps being TRBD1 or TRBD2 (5 bases each). Material: naive CD4+ T cells from PBMCs. Subset given: CD45RA+ positively selected. The receptor's source is a man aged 18 to 29 in good health. Some clones in this sample may be carry-over from other donors' samples. The CDR3 loop reads CASRGPGLFTGELFF. CDR3 DNA sequence: TGTGCCAGCCGCGGGCCAGGGCTCTTTACCGGGGAGCTGTTTTTT.